This T cell receptor (beta chain) was identified in a study of T cell repertoires in ileal Crohn's disease. Study information: Surgery for a complication: stricturing in approximately 60%, penetrating in roughly 40%. About half of patients got postoperative therapy: under 12 thiopurines, 18 anti-TNF.

Eligibility required adulthood, ileal or ileocolonic Crohn's disease and indicated ileocolonic resection. There are 15 residues in the CDR3. Germline trimming cut 1 base from V and 4 bases from J; bases unmatched to any gene: 7. CDR1 and CDR2 (germline): SGHRS, YFSETQ. Here immunoSEQ multiplex PCR was the method, and the copy in TCRdb shows in-frame clones only, minus some. This table holds about 8,200 clones, approximately 96% found once. The chain links TRBV5-1 to TRBJ2-5; 7 nucleotides agree with TRBD2. This sequence originates from an adult with Crohn's disease. Sequencing was carried out using ileal tissue. The chain's CDR3 is CASSLTWDYRETQYF. CDR3 coding DNA: TGCGCCAGCAGCTTGACATGGGACTATAGAGAGACCCAGTACTTC.